This T cell receptor (beta chain) was identified in a study of blood T cell repertoires in COVID-19. Authors' methods: Amplification of reference gene primers provided the estimated nucleated cell counts. Sequenced by immunoSEQ multiplex PCR; TCRdb stores in-frame clones only, minus some. D and trimming come from the DNA, and the V and J calls and clone size come from that table. Of around 290,000 clones listed, about 89% are singletons. CDR1 is LGHNA and CDR2 is YSLEER in the germline V gene. V gave up 4 bases and J gave up 5 bases, with 17 bases separating them. There are 15 residues in the CDR3. This receptor was obtained from a woman aged 45-65 years who had recovered from COVID-19. The chain links TRBV4-3 to TRBJ2-5, with D possibly being TRBD2 (6 bases). Input material: peripheral blood. The CDR3 coding sequence is TGCGCCAGCAGCCCGTATTTTCGGGAGAAGGAGACCCAGTACTTC. It is translated as CASSPYFREKETQYF.